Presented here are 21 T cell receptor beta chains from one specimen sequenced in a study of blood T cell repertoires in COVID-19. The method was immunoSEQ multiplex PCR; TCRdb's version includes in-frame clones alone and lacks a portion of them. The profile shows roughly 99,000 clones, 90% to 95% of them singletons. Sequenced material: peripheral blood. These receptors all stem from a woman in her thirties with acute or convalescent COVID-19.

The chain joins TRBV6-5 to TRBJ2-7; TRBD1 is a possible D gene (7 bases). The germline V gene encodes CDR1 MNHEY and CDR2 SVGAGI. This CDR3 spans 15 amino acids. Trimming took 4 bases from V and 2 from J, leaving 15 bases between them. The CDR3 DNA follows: TGTGCCAGCAGTTCAGGGGGGCCTAGAACCTACGAGCAGTACTTC. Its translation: CASSSGGPRTYEQYF.

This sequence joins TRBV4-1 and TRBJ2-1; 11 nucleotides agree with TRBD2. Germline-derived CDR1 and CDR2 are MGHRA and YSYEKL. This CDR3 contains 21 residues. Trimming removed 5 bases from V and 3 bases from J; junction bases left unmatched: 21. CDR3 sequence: CASSVTSGGVGATLIYNEQFF. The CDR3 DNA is TGCGCCAGCAGCGTTACTAGCGGGGGCGTCGGAGCCACCCTTATCTACAATGAGCAGTTCTTC.

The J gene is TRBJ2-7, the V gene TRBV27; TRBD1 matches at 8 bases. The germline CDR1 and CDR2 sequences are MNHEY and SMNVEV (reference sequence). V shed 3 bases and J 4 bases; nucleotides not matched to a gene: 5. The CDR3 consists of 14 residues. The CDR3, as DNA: TGTGCCAGCAGTTTGGGCAGGGGGCTGTACGAGCAGTACTTC. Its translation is CASSLGRGLYEQYF.

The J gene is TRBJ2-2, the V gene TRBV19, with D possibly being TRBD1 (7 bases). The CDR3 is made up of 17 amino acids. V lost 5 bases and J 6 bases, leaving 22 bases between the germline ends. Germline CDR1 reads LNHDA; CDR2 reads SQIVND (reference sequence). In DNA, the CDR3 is TGTGCCAGTAGTGACGGGCGGGACAGTTTCCTTCCCGGGGAGCTGTTTTTT. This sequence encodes CASSDGRDSFLPGELFF.

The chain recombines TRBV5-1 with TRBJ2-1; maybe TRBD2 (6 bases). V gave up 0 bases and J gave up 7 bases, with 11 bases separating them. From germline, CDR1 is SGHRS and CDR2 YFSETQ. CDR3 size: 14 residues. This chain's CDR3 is CASSLGLVDNEQFF. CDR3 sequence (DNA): TGCGCCAGCAGCTTGGGACTAGTTGATAATGAGCAGTTCTTC.

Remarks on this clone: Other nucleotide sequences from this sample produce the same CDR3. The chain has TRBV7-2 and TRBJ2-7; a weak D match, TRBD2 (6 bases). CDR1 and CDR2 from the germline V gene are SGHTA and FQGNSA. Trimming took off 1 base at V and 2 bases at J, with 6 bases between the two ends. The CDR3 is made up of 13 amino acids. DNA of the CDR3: TGTGCCAGCAGCTTAGGACTAGCCTACGAGCAGTACTTC. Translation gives CASSLGLAYEQYF.

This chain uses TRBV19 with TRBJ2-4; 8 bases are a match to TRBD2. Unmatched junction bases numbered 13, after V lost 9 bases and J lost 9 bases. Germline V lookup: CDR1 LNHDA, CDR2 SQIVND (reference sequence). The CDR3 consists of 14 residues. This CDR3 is CASTGRAGFTIQYF. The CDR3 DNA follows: TGTGCCAGCACCGGGAGGGCAGGATTCACCATTCAGTACTTC.

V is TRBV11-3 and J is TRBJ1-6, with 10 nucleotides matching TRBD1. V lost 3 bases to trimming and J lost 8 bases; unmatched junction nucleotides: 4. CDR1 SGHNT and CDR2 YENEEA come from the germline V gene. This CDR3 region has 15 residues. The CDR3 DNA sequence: TGTGCCAGCAGCTTGAGACAGGGGGCTGATTCACCCCTCCACTTT. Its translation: CASSLRQGADSPLHF.

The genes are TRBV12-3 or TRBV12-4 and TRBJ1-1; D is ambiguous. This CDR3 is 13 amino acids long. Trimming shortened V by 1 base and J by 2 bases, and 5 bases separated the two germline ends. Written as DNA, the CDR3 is TGTGCCAGCAGTTTAGAGCCTAACACTGAAGCTTTCTTT. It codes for CASSLEPNTEAFF.

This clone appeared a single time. CDR3 sequence (DNA): TGTGCCTGGAGTGTTGGTGGCCTTAACACCGGGGAGCTGTTTTTT. Translated, it gives CAWSVGGLNTGELFF. V gene TRBV30 combines with J gene TRBJ2-2; D is ambiguous. The CDR3 sequence is 15 residues long. The germline gives CDR1 GTSNPN, CDR2 SVGIG (reference sequence). V shed 0 bases and J shed 2 bases, with 10 bases lying between them.

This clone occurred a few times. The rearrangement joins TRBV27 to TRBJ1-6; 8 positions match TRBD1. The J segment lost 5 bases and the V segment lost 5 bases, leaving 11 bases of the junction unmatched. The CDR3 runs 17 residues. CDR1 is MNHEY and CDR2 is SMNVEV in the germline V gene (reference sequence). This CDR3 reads CASSLQPGGHHNSPLHF. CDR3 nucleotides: TGTGCCAGCAGTCTCCAACCAGGGGGCCATCATAATTCACCCCTCCACTTT.

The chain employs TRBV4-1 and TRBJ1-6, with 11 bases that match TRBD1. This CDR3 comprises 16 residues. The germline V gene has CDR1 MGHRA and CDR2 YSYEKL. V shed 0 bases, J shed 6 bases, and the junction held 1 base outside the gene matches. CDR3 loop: CASSQEGTGGNSPLHF. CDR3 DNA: TGCGCCAGCAGCCAAGAGGGGACAGGGGGTAATTCACCCCTCCACTTT.

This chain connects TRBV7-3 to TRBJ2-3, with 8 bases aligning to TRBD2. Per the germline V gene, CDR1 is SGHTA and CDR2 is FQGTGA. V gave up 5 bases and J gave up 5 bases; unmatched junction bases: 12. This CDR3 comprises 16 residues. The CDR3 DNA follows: TGTGCCAGCAGCCCCCGCGGTCGGGGGGGGCGAGATACGCAGTATTTT. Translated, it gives CASSPRGRGGRDTQYF. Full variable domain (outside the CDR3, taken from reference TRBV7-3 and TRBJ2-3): GAGVSQTPSNKVTEKGKYVELRCDPISGHTALYWYRQSLGQGPEFLIYFQGTGAADDSGLPNDRFFAVRPEGSVSTLKIQRTERGDSAVYLCASSPRGRGGRDTQYFGPGTRLTVL.

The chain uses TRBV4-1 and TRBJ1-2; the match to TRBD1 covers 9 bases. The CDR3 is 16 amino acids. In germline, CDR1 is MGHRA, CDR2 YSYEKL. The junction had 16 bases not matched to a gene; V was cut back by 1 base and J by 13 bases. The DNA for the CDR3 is TGCGCCAGCAGCCAAGCGATCATAGGACAGGGGCAGTCTCGCACCTTC. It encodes CASSQAIIGQGQSRTF.

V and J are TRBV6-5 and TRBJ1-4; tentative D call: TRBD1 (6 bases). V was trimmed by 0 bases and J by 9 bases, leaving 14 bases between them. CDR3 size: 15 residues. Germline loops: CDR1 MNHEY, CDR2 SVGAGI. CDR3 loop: CASSYSKVGGQKLFF. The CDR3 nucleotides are TGTGCCAGCAGTTACTCGAAGGTCGGGGGGCAAAAACTGTTTTTT.

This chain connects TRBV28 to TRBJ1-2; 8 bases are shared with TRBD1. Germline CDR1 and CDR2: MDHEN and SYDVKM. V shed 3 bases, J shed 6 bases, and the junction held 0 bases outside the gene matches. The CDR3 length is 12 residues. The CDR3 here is CASSLTGDGYTF. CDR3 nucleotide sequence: TGTGCCAGCAGTTTGACAGGGGATGGCTACACCTTC.

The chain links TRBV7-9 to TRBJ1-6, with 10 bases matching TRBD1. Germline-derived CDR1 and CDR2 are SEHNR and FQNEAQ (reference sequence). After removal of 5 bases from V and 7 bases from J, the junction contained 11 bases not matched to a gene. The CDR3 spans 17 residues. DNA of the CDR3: TGTGCCAGCAGCCAACCCCCGGGACAGGGGAAAAATTCACCCCTCCACTTT. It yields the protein CASSQPPGQGKNSPLHF.

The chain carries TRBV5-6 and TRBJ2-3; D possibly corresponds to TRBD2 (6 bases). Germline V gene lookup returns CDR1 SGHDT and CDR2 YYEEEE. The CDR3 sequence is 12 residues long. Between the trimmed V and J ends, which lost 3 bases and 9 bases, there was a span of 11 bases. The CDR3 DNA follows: TGTGCCAGCAGCTGGGGGACTCGGACGCAGTATTTT. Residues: CASSWGTRTQYF.

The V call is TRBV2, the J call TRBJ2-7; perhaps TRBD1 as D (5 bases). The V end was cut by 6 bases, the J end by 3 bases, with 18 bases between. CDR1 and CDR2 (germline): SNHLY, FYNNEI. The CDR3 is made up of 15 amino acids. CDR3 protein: CASRTDRQNYYEQYF. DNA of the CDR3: TGTGCCAGCAGGACGGACCGACAGAATTACTACGAGCAGTACTTC.

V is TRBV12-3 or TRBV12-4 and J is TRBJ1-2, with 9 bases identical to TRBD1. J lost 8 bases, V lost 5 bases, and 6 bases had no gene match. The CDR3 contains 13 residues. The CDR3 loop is CASSEQGARGYTF. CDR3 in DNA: TGTGCCAGCAGTGAACAGGGGGCAAGGGGCTACACCTTC.

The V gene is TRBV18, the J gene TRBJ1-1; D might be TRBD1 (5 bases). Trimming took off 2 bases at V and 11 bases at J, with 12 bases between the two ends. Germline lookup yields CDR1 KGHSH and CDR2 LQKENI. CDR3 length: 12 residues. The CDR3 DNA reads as TGTGCCAGCTCACCAGGGGGGGAAGCCGCTTTCTTT. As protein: CASSPGGEAAFF.